Sequencing of this T cell receptor (beta chain) was carried out in a study of OX40 agonist ivuxolimab in advanced cancers. Germline-derived CDR1 and CDR2 are SGHRS and YFSETQ. The V and J ends lost 0 bases and 7 bases, in that order; junction bases with no gene match: 10. The CDR3 extends over 15 amino acids. This clone was seen a single time. Clones were sequenced by immunoSEQ multiplex PCR, and TCRdb holds only the in-frame ones, with some missing. The sample records more than 50,000 clones, about 90% being singletons. The chain joins TRBV5-1 to TRBJ2-7; 7 positions match TRBD1. This TCR was recovered from an adult with an advanced solid tumor such as melanoma, head and neck, liver or kidney cancer. Sequences were derived from CD4+ or CD8+ T cells sorted from blood, sampled in a trial of the OX40 agonist ivuxolimab. The CDR3, as DNA: TGCGCCAGCAGCTTGGCACAGGGGAATTCGGGGGAGCAGTACTTC. Residues: CASSLAQGNSGEQYF.